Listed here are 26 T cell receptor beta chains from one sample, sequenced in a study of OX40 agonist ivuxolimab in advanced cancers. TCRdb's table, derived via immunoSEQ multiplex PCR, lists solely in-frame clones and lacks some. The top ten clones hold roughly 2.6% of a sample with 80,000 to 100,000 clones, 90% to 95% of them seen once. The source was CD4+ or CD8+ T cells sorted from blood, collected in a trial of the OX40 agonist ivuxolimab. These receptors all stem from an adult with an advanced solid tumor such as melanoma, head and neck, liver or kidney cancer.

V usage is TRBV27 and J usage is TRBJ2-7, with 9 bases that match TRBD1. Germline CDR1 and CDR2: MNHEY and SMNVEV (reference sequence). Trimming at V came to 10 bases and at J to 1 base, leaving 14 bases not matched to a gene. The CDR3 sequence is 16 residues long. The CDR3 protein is CATHGPGQGDSYEQYF. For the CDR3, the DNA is TGTGCCACCCACGGCCCGGGACAGGGCGATTCCTACGAGCAGTACTTC.

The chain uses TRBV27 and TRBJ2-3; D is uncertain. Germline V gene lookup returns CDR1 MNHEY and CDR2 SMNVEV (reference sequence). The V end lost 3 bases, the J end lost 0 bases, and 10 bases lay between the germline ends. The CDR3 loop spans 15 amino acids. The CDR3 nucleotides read TGTGCCAGCAGTTTTAGCCTTTTGAGCACAGATACGCAGTATTTT. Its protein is CASSFSLLSTDTQYF.

CDR3 nucleotides: TGCGCCAGCAGCCAAGATCAGGGAGGACTAATTACGCAGTATTTT. Translation gives CASSQDQGGLITQYF. The genes are TRBV4-3 and TRBJ2-3; D may be TRBD2 (6 bases). CDR3 length: 15 residues. V was clipped by 0 bases and J by 8 bases, with 15 bases between them. Germline V gives CDR1 LGHNA, CDR2 YSLEER.

CDR3 loop: CASSSGAGIYNEQFF. Here the CDR3 DNA reads TGTGCCAGCAGTTCGGGCGCGGGGATTTACAATGAGCAGTTCTTC. The chain links TRBV6-1 to TRBJ2-1, with a tentative D call TRBD2 (6 bases). Germline V gene lookup returns CDR1 MNHNS and CDR2 SASEGT. CDR3 size: 15 residues. Trimming stripped 5 bases from V and 4 bases from J, with 15 bases between.

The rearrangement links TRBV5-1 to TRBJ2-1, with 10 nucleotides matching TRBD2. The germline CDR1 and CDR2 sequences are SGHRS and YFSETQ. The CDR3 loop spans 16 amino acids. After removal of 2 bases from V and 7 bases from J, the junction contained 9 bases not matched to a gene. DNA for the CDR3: TGCGCCAGCAGCTTTCCGGAGGGTAGCGGGAGGAATGAGCAGTTCTTC. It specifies CASSFPEGSGRNEQFF.

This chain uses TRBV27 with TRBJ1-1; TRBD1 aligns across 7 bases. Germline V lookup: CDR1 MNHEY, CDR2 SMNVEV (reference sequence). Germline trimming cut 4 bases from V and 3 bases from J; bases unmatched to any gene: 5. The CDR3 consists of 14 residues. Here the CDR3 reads CASSYIGGDTEAFF. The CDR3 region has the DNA TGTGCCAGCAGTTATATAGGGGGCGACACTGAAGCTTTCTTT.

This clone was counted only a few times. The CDR3 loop reads CASSVDVNTEAFF. The CDR3 DNA reads TGTGCCAGCAGCGTAGACGTGAACACTGAAGCTTTCTTT. The genes are TRBV9 and TRBJ1-1; D ambiguous. The V end was cut by 0 bases, the J end by 0 bases, with 3 bases between. Germline loops: CDR1 SGDLS, CDR2 YYNGEE. The CDR3 is 13 residues long.

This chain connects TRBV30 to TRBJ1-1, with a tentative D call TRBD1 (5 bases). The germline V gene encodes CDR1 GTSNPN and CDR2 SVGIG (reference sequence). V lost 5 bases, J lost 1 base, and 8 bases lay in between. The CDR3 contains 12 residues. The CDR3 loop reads CAWETANTEAFF. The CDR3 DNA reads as TGTGCCTGGGAGACAGCGAACACTGAAGCTTTCTTT.

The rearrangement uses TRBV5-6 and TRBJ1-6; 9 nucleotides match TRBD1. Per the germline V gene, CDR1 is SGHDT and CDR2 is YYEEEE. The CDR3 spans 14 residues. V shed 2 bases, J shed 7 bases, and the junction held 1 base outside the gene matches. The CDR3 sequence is CASSFGQGNSPLHF. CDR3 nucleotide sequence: TGTGCCAGCAGCTTCGGACAGGGGAATTCACCCCTCCACTTT.

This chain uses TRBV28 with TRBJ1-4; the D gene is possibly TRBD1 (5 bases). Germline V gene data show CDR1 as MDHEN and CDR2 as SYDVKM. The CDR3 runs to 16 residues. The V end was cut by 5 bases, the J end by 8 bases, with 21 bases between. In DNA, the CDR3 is TGTGCCAGCAGTCCCCCGGGGGAGGGCTGGTGGGAAAAACTGTTTTTT. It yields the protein CASSPPGEGWWEKLFF.

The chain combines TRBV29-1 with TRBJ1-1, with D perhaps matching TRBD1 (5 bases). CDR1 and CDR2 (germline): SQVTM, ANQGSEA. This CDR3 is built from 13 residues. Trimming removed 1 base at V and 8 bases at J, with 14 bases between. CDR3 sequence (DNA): TGCAGCGTTGAAGCGACAGACCGTGGGGAAGCTTTCTTT. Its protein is CSVEATDRGEAFF.

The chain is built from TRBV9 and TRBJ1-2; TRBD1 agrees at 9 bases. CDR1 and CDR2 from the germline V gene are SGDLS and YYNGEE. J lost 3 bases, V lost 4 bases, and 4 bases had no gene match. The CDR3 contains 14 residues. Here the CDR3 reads CASSHRQGDYGYTF. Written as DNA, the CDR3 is TGTGCCAGCAGCCATCGACAGGGGGACTATGGCTACACCTTC.

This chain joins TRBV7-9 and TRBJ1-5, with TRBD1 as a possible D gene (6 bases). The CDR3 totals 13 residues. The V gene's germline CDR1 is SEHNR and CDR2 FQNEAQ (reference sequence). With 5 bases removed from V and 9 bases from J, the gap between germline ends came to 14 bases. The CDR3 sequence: CASSATGFWPQHF. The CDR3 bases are TGTGCCAGCAGCGCTACAGGGTTCTGGCCCCAGCATTTT.

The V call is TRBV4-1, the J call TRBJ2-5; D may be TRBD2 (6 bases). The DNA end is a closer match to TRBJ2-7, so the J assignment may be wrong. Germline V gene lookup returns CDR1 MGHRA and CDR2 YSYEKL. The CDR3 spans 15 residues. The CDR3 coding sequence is TGCGCCAGCAGCCATTTACTGGGACTGGGGTACGAGCAGTACTTC. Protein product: CASSHLLGLGYEQYF.

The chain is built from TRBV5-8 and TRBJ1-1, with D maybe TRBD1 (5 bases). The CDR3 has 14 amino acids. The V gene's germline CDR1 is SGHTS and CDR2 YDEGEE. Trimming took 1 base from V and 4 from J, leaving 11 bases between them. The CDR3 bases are TGTGCCAGCAGCTTGTGGGACTTGGGCACTGAAGCTTTCTTT. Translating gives CASSLWDLGTEAFF.

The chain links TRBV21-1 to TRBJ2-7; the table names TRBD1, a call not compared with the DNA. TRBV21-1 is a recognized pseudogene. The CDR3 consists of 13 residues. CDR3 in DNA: TGTGCCAGCAGCAAAGGACAGGCCTACGAGCAGTACTTC. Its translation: CASSKGQAYEQYF.

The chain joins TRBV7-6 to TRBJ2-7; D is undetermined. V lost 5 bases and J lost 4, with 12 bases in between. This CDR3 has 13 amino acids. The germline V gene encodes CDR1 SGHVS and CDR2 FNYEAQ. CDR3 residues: CASSPADNYEQYF. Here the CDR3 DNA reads TGTGCCAGCAGCCCGGCGGATAATTACGAGCAGTACTTC.

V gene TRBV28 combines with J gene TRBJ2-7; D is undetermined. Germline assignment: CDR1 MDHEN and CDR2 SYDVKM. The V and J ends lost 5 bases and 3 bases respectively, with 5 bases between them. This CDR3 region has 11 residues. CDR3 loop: CASSSYYEQYF. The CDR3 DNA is TGTGCCAGCAGTAGCTACTACGAGCAGTACTTC.

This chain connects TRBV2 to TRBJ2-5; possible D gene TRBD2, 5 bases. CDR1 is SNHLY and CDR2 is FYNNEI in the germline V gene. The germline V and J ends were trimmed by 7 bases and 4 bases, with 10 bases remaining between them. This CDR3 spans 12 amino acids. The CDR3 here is CASTGLPETQYF. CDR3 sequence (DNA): TGTGCCAGCACCGGACTCCCAGAGACCCAGTACTTC. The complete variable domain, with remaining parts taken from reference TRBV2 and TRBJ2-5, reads EPEVTQTPSHQVTQMGQEVILRCVPISNHLYFYWYRQILGQKVEFLVSFYNNEISEKSEIFDDQFSVERPDGSNFTLKIRSTKLEDSAMYFCASTGLPETQYFGPGTRLLVL.

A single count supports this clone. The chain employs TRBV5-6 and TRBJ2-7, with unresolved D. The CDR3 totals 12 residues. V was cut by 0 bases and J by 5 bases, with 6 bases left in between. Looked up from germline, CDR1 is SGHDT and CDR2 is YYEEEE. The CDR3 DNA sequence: TGTGCCAGCAGCTTGGCCTTGAACGAGCAGTACTTC. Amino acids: CASSLALNEQYF. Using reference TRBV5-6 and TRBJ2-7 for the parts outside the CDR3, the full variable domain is DAGVTQSPTHLIKTRGQQVTLRCSPKSGHDTVSWYQQALGQGPQFIFQYYEEEERQRGNFPDRFSGHQFPNYSSELNVNALLLGDSALYLCASSLALNEQYFGPGTRLTVT.

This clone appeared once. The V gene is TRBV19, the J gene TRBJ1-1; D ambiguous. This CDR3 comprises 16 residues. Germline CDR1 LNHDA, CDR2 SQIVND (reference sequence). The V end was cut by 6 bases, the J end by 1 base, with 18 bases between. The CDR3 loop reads CASRHKGRSTNTEAFF. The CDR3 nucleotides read TGTGCCAGTAGACACAAAGGGAGAAGTACGAACACTGAAGCTTTCTTT. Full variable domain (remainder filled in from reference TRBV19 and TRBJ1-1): DGGITQSPKYLFRKEGQNVTLSCEQNLNHDAMYWYRQDPGQGLRLIYYSQIVNDFQKGDIAEGYSVSREKKESFPLTVTSAQKNPTAFYLCASRHKGRSTNTEAFFGQGTRLTVV.

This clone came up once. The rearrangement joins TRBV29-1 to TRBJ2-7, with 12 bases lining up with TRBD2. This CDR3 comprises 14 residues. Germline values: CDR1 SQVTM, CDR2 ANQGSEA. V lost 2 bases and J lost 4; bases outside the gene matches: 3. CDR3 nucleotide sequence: TGCAGCGTTGAAAGCCTAGCGGGAGGGTACGAGCAGTACTTC. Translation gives CSVESLAGGYEQYF.

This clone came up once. In DNA, the CDR3 is TGTGCCAGCAGCCCCCTAGCGGGAGGTACAGATACGCAGTATTTT. Protein sequence: CASSPLAGGTDTQYF. V usage is TRBV9 and J usage is TRBJ2-3, with 11 bases aligning to TRBD2. The CDR3 sequence is 15 residues long. From germline, CDR1 is SGDLS and CDR2 YYNGEE. V was clipped by 4 bases and J by 3 bases; unmatched bases: 4.

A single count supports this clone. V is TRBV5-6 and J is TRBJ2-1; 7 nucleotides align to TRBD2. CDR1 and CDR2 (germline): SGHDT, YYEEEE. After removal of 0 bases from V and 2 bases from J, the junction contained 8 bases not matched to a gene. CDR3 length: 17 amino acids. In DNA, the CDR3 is TGTGCCAGCAGCTTGGCCCTTGGCGGGAGCGCCTACAATGAGCAGTTCTTC. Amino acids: CASSLALGGSAYNEQFF.

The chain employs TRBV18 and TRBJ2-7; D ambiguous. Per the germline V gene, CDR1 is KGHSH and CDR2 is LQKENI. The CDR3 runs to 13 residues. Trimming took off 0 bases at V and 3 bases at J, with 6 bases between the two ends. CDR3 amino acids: CASSPPHGYEQYF. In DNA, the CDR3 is TGTGCCAGCTCACCACCGCACGGCTACGAGCAGTACTTC.

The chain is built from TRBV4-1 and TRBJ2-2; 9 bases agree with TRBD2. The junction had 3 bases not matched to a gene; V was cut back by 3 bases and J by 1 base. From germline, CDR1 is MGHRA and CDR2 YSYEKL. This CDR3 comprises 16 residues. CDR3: CASSHPSGKNTGELFF. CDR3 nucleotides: TGCGCCAGCAGCCACCCTAGCGGGAAGAACACCGGGGAGCTGTTTTTT.